Each of the 27 T cell receptor beta chains below was sequenced from the same sample in a study of T cell changes during pregnancy in multiple sclerosis. Profiled with immunoSEQ multiplex PCR; TCRdb holds only in-frame clones, not every one. The sample holds 100,000 or so clones, almost 95% seen once. This sample comprised peripheral blood, obtained before pregnancy. The receptors derive from a female donor with multiple sclerosis, enrolled in a pregnancy study.

The chain links TRBV9 to TRBJ1-1; 9 bases are a match to TRBD1. This CDR3 contains 17 residues. Trimming at V came to 6 bases and at J to 0 bases, leaving 12 bases not matched to a gene. CDR1 and CDR2 (germline): SGDLS, YYNGEE. CDR3 nucleotide sequence: TGTGCCAGCAAAGGAGGGACAGGGTCCCCGATGAACACTGAAGCTTTCTTT. Protein: CASKGGTGSPMNTEAFF.

J is TRBJ2-3 and V is TRBV28, with D possibly TRBD2 on 5 matching bases. This CDR3 spans 16 amino acids. The V gene lost 0 bases and the J gene lost 7 bases, with 17 bases spanning the gap. Germline-derived CDR1 and CDR2 are MDHEN and SYDVKM. The CDR3 loop reads CASSLWIKLGGHTQYF. The CDR3 DNA follows: TGTGCCAGCAGTTTATGGATTAAACTAGGAGGTCATACGCAGTATTTT.

This sequence joins TRBV9 and TRBJ2-1, with 9 bases that match TRBD2. V shed 3 bases, J shed 2 bases, and the junction held 6 bases outside the gene matches. The CDR3 is made up of 16 amino acids. Germline CDR1 reads SGDLS; CDR2 reads YYNGEE. CDR3 sequence (DNA): TGTGCCAGCAGCGGGCGGGCTAGCGGGACCTACAATGAGCAGTTCTTC. Protein sequence: CASSGRASGTYNEQFF.

The rearrangement joins TRBV9 to TRBJ2-2, with 12 bases aligning to TRBD1. V lost 0 bases to trimming and J lost 2 bases; unmatched junction nucleotides: 2. This CDR3 is built from 17 residues. CDR1 and CDR2 from the germline V gene are SGDLS and YYNGEE. This chain's CDR3 is CASSVAGQGANTGELFF. The CDR3, as DNA: TGTGCCAGCAGCGTAGCGGGACAGGGGGCTAACACCGGGGAGCTGTTTTTT.

J is TRBJ1-1 and V is TRBV5-1, with 8 bases that match TRBD1. Per the germline V gene, CDR1 is SGHRS and CDR2 is YFSETQ. Trimming cost V 5 bases and J 3 bases; bases outside gene matches: 9. This CDR3 region has 15 residues. In DNA, the CDR3 is TGCGCCAGCAGGCGCCTGACAGGGGCGTACACTGAAGCTTTCTTT. Translating it yields CASRRLTGAYTEAFF.

The chain is built from TRBV2 and TRBJ2-5; 10 bases line up with TRBD2. The CDR3 sequence is 17 residues long. Germline loops: CDR1 SNHLY, CDR2 FYNNEI. Trimming cost V 0 bases and J 1 base; bases outside gene matches: 5. The CDR3 nucleotides read TGTGCCAGCAGTGAAGCCTGGATAGCGGGAGGCCAAGAGACCCAGTACTTC. This gives the protein CASSEAWIAGGQETQYF.

J is TRBJ2-7 and V is TRBV5-1; 8 positions agree with TRBD1. The CDR3 is 13 amino acids. With 0 bases clipped from V and 6 bases from J, the junction kept 2 bases outside the gene matches. The germline V gene has CDR1 SGHRS and CDR2 YFSETQ. The DNA of the CDR3 is TGCGCCAGCAGCTTGGGCACAGGGGGCGAGCAGTACTTC. Its protein product is CASSLGTGGEQYF.

This rearrangement joins TRBV19 to TRBJ2-1, with 9 bases identical to TRBD2. The germline CDR1 and CDR2 sequences are LNHDA and SQIVND (reference sequence). The ends lost 5 bases at V and 2 bases at J; junction bases unmatched: 4. This CDR3 spans 15 amino acids. CDR3 loop: CASSEGGRAYNEQFF. As DNA, the CDR3 is TGTGCCAGTAGTGAGGGCGGGAGGGCCTACAATGAGCAGTTCTTC. Combining the CDR3 with reference TRBV19 and TRBJ2-1 gives the whole variable domain DGGITQSPKYLFRKEGQNVTLSCEQNLNHDAMYWYRQDPGQGLRLIYYSQIVNDFQKGDIAEGYSVSREKKESFPLTVTSAQKNPTAFYLCASSEGGRAYNEQFFGPGTRLTVL.

This chain uses TRBV4-1 with TRBJ2-7; D is uncertain. The V gene's germline CDR1 is MGHRA and CDR2 YSYEKL. Trimming stripped 0 bases from V and 3 bases from J, with 15 bases between. The CDR3 spans 16 residues. The CDR3 loop reads CASSQDRLEARYEQYF. CDR3 nucleotide sequence: TGCGCCAGCAGCCAAGACCGGCTAGAGGCTCGCTACGAGCAGTACTTC.

The chain recombines TRBV5-1 with TRBJ1-1; unclear D gene. Trimming shortened V by 2 bases and J by 0 bases, and 5 bases separated the two germline ends. The V gene's germline CDR1 is SGHRS and CDR2 YFSETQ. The CDR3 has 13 amino acids. CDR3 nucleotide sequence: TGCGCCAGCAGCTTTCGTTTGAACACTGAAGCTTTCTTT. Translated, it gives CASSFRLNTEAFF.

The V call is TRBV19, the J call TRBJ2-7; D unresolved. Trimming removed 5 bases at V and 9 bases at J, with 17 bases between. This CDR3 is built from 13 residues. Looked up from germline, CDR1 is LNHDA and CDR2 is SQIVND (reference sequence). The CDR3 protein is CASSSNRQGRQYF. Here the CDR3 DNA reads TGTGCCAGTAGTTCCAATCGACAAGGCAGGCAGTACTTC. The variable domain in full, completed from reference TRBV19 and TRBJ2-7, reads DGGITQSPKYLFRKEGQNVTLSCEQNLNHDAMYWYRQDPGQGLRLIYYSQIVNDFQKGDIAEGYSVSREKKESFPLTVTSAQKNPTAFYLCASSSNRQGRQYFGPGTRLTVT.

The chain uses TRBV19 and TRBJ2-5; D might be TRBD1 (5 bases). This CDR3 is built from 15 residues. Germline CDR1 reads LNHDA; CDR2 reads SQIVND (reference sequence). Trimming removed 3 bases from V and 1 base from J, with 12 bases in between. The CDR3: CASSMGRVVQETQYF. For the CDR3, the DNA is TGTGCCAGTAGTATGGGCAGGGTGGTCCAAGAGACCCAGTACTTC.

V usage is TRBV7-3 and J usage is TRBJ2-1, with D perhaps TRBD1 (6 bases). V was trimmed by 5 bases and J by 6 bases, leaving 17 bases between them. The germline gives CDR1 SGHTA, CDR2 FQGTGA. The CDR3 totals 15 residues. The CDR3 loop reads CASSQKQGTTNEQFF. The CDR3 coding sequence is TGTGCCAGCAGCCAAAAACAGGGAACTACCAATGAGCAGTTCTTC.

V and J are TRBV5-1 and TRBJ2-1, with D maybe TRBD2 (6 bases). The CDR3 sequence is 15 residues long. The germline V and J ends were trimmed by 5 bases and 3 bases, with 15 bases remaining between them. Germline CDR1 is SGHRS and CDR2 is YFSETQ. The CDR3 nucleotides read TGCGCCAGCAGGAAGGGACCGGGGGACTACAATGAGCAGTTCTTC. This gives the protein CASRKGPGDYNEQFF.

V is TRBV2 and J is TRBJ1-2; 8 bases are a match to TRBD1. The CDR3 extends over 15 amino acids. The J segment lost 9 bases and the V segment lost 8 bases, leaving 17 bases of the junction unmatched. Germline V gene sequence: CDR1 SNHLY, CDR2 FYNNEI. CDR3 nucleotide sequence: TGTGCCAGCCGGAAAGAAACAGGGGGGGGACTTAGCTACACCTTC. Its protein product is CASRKETGGGLSYTF.

The chain couples TRBV28 to TRBJ1-2; TRBD1 agrees at 9 bases. V was clipped by 5 bases and J by 7 bases; unmatched bases: 8. From germline, CDR1 is MDHEN and CDR2 SYDVKM. The CDR3 runs 14 residues. The CDR3 nucleotides read TGTGCCAGCAGTACCGGGACAGGGAACGGTGGCTACACCTTC. This gives the protein CASSTGTGNGGYTF.

V and J are TRBV7-9 and TRBJ2-7, with a possible D match to TRBD2 (5 bases). The V end lost 1 base, the J end lost 4 bases, and 11 bases lay between the germline ends. This CDR3 has 14 residues. The germline V gene encodes CDR1 SEHNR and CDR2 FQNEAQ (reference sequence). The CDR3 reads CASSLGGFGYEQYF. The CDR3 DNA reads as TGTGCCAGCAGCTTAGGAGGGTTCGGGTACGAGCAGTACTTC.

This clone has just one count. The chain couples TRBV11-1 to TRBJ2-6; 8 bases align to TRBD1. The CDR3 is 17 residues long. J gave up 0 bases and V 5 bases, and 6 bases lay outside the gene matches. Germline V gene sequence: CDR1 SGHAT, CDR2 FQDESV (reference sequence). CDR3 loop: CASSPGTGFSGANVLTF. The CDR3 nucleotides are TGTGCCAGCAGCCCCGGGACAGGATTCTCTGGGGCCAACGTCCTGACTTTC.

The chain employs TRBV27 and TRBJ2-7; maybe TRBD2 (5 bases). The CDR3 is made up of 13 amino acids. Trimming removed 6 bases from V and 7 bases from J, with 16 bases in between. Germline loops: CDR1 MNHEY, CDR2 SMNVEV (reference sequence). The DNA of the CDR3 is TGTGCCAGCAGCCATGGGCGGGTTCTGGAGCAGTACTTC. Its protein is CASSHGRVLEQYF.

The V call is TRBV4-3, the J call TRBJ2-3, with TRBD1 identical over 8 bases. V was clipped by 1 base and J by 5 bases; unmatched bases: 8. This CDR3 spans 16 amino acids. Germline CDR1 reads LGHNA; CDR2 reads YSLEER. The CDR3 sequence is CASSQGSGGSGDTQYF. CDR3 coding DNA: TGCGCCAGCAGCCAAGGCTCAGGGGGCTCCGGAGATACGCAGTATTTT.

J is TRBJ1-1 and V is TRBV9, with D unresolved. The V gene lost 0 bases and the J gene lost 4 bases, with 7 bases spanning the gap. The CDR3 spans 13 residues. Germline assignment: CDR1 SGDLS and CDR2 YYNGEE. Written as DNA, the CDR3 is TGTGCCAGCAGCGTAGCCCGGTCCACTGAAGCTTTCTTT. Amino acid sequence: CASSVARSTEAFF.

The chain couples TRBV5-1 to TRBJ2-7, with 13 bases fitting TRBD2. Germline lookup yields CDR1 SGHRS and CDR2 YFSETQ. The trim removed 4 bases at V and 7 bases at J, leaving 11 bases unmatched. This CDR3 contains 16 residues. The CDR3 DNA follows: TGCGCCAGCAGCCCGCGACTAGCGGGAGGCCCCGGAGAGCAGTACTTC. Translating gives CASSPRLAGGPGEQYF.

This clone was recorded only once. The genes are TRBV6-1 and TRBJ1-5, with 8 bases aligning to TRBD1. Trimming took 7 bases from V and 6 from J; bases not matched to a gene: 11. Germline V CDR1 and CDR2: MNHNS, SASEGT. This CDR3 is 15 amino acids long. The CDR3 nucleotides are TGTGCCAGCAAGCGTACAGACAGGGGAGGTCAGCCCCAGCATTTT. Its translation is CASKRTDRGGQPQHF.

The V call is TRBV7-9, the J call TRBJ2-3; 9 nucleotides agree with TRBD2. The CDR3 sequence is 16 residues long. The junction had 6 bases not matched to a gene; V was cut back by 4 bases and J by 1 base. Germline CDR1 and CDR2: SEHNR and FQNEAQ (reference sequence). This CDR3 reads CASSYSGRRGTDTQYF. The DNA for the CDR3 is TGTGCCAGCAGCTATAGCGGGAGAAGGGGCACAGATACGCAGTATTTT.

The chain has TRBV7-9 and TRBJ2-1, with TRBD2 matching over 12 bases. Germline CDR1 SEHNR, CDR2 FQNEAQ (reference sequence). The CDR3 covers 19 residues. V dropped 5 bases and J dropped 1; count of bases not matched to a gene: 12. The CDR3 bases are TGTGCCAGCAGCCCCAAGGGACTAGCGGGCTATGGTTCCTACAATGAGCAGTTCTTC. It translates to CASSPKGLAGYGSYNEQFF.

The chain carries TRBV14 and TRBJ2-7, with D perhaps matching TRBD2 (5 bases). V was clipped by 5 bases and J by 5 bases, with 7 bases between them. The CDR3 is 11 amino acids. Germline V CDR1 and CDR2: SGHDN, FVKESK. The CDR3 DNA sequence: TGTGCCAGCAGCGCGAGGGACGAGCAGTACTTC. Translation gives CASSARDEQYF.

This rearrangement joins TRBV5-1 to TRBJ2-1, with D possibly being TRBD2 (5 bases). Germline loops: CDR1 SGHRS, CDR2 YFSETQ. Trimming shortened V by 5 bases and J by 8 bases, and 23 bases separated the two germline ends. This CDR3 is built from 16 residues. The CDR3 here is CASRLPTGLPGDEQFF. CDR3 DNA: TGCGCCAGCAGACTTCCTACGGGCCTCCCCGGGGATGAGCAGTTCTTC.